The 16 T cell receptor beta chains reported below all come from one sample, sequenced in a study of cytotoxic CD8 clonotypes in ibrutinib-treated CLL. Here immunoSEQ multiplex PCR was the method, and the copy in TCRdb shows in-frame clones only, minus some. The sample records about 97,000 clones, approximately 80% being singletons. The sample was PBMCs, taken after 12 months of ibrutinib treatment. The origin of the receptors is a human donor with chronic lymphocytic leukemia.

The chain joins TRBV7-2 to TRBJ2-1; 8 bases map to TRBD2. V lost 2 bases, J lost 7 bases, and 7 bases stayed unmatched. Germline V lookup: CDR1 SGHTA, CDR2 FQGNSA. This CDR3 is 15 amino acids long. CDR3 sequence: CASSLSRGGLNEQFF. In DNA, the CDR3 is TGTGCCAGCAGCTTATCCCGGGGGGGCCTAAATGAGCAGTTCTTC.

V and J are TRBV6-6 and TRBJ1-2; 7 bases map to TRBD1. The germline gives CDR1 MNHNY, CDR2 SVGAGI (reference sequence). The length of the CDR3 is 15 residues. The trim removed 0 bases at V and 4 bases at J, leaving 5 bases unmatched. In DNA form, the CDR3 reads TGTGCCAGCAGTTACTCGGGACAGAGCTTCTATGGCTACACCTTC. Its protein is CASSYSGQSFYGYTF.

This chain connects TRBV19 to TRBJ1-1; no clear D gene. This CDR3 has 16 residues. V gave up 3 bases and J gave up 0 bases, with 14 bases separating them. Germline-derived CDR1 and CDR2 are LNHDA and SQIVND (reference sequence). In DNA, the CDR3 is TGTGCCAGTAGTATGGGAACAGCCCTCATGAACACTGAAGCTTTCTTT. Protein: CASSMGTALMNTEAFF.

The chain links TRBV5-1 to TRBJ1-1; possible D gene TRBD1, 5 bases. This CDR3 comprises 14 residues. V lost 4 bases and J lost 4, with 14 bases in between. CDR1 is SGHRS and CDR2 is YFSETQ in the germline V gene. Written as DNA, the CDR3 is TGCGCCAGCAGCCCTATGGAGGGGTCCACTGAAGCTTTCTTT. Translation: CASSPMEGSTEAFF.

The chain joins TRBV19 to TRBJ2-7; 11 bases agree with TRBD2. The V gene's germline CDR1 is LNHDA and CDR2 SQIVND (reference sequence). The CDR3 length is 16 residues. J was trimmed by 1 base and V by 5 bases; bases with no gene match: 7. The CDR3 DNA reads as TGTGCCAGTAGTCCGGCCGGGACTAGCGGTTCCTACGAGCAGTACTTC. This gives the protein CASSPAGTSGSYEQYF. The whole variable domain, filled in from reference TRBV19 and TRBJ2-7, reads DGGITQSPKYLFRKEGQNVTLSCEQNLNHDAMYWYRQDPGQGLRLIYYSQIVNDFQKGDIAEGYSVSREKKESFPLTVTSAQKNPTAFYLCASSPAGTSGSYEQYFGPGTRLTVT.

This chain links TRBV7-9 with TRBJ2-1; 11 positions agree with TRBD2. Germline CDR1 and CDR2: SEHNR and FQNEAQ (reference sequence). CDR3 length: 15 amino acids. After removal of 3 bases from V and 7 bases from J, the junction contained 5 bases not matched to a gene. The DNA of the CDR3 is TGTGCCAGCAGCTTCTTAGCGGGGGGGCTAAATGAGCAGTTCTTC. Protein: CASSFLAGGLNEQFF.

The V and J genes are TRBV28 and TRBJ2-1; D unresolved. In germline, CDR1 is MDHEN, CDR2 SYDVKM. V was clipped by 7 bases and J by 0 bases, with 10 bases between them. This CDR3 has 14 residues. The CDR3: CASMWASSYNEQFF. The DNA for the CDR3 is TGTGCCAGCATGTGGGCGAGCTCCTACAATGAGCAGTTCTTC.

The genes are TRBV7-3 and TRBJ1-1, with D perhaps TRBD1 (5 bases). V lost 5 bases, J lost 0 bases, and 7 bases lay in between. Germline values: CDR1 SGHTA, CDR2 FQGTGA. The length of the CDR3 is 13 residues. CDR3 in amino acids: CASSAGMNTEAFF. The CDR3, as DNA: TGTGCCAGCAGCGCAGGGATGAACACTGAAGCTTTCTTT.

The chain couples TRBV10-3 to TRBJ2-3, with TRBD1 identical over 10 bases. Germline V gene data show CDR1 as ENHRY and CDR2 as SYGVKD. The length of the CDR3 is 15 residues. Trimming took 11 bases from V and 2 from J; bases not matched to a gene: 10. The CDR3 loop is CALNPGTGATDTQYF. The CDR3 DNA reads as TGTGCCCTTAACCCCGGGACAGGGGCCACAGATACGCAGTATTTT.

The chain uses TRBV7-6 and TRBJ2-7, with D perhaps matching TRBD1 (5 bases). The CDR3 is 13 amino acids. With 5 bases removed from V and 5 bases from J, the gap between germline ends came to 13 bases. Germline values: CDR1 SGHVS, CDR2 FNYEAQ. The CDR3 reads CASSEQADHEQYF. The CDR3 DNA follows: TGTGCCAGCAGCGAACAGGCGGACCACGAGCAGTACTTC.

The chain employs TRBV6-1 and TRBJ2-7, with D perhaps TRBD1 (5 bases). Trimming removed 7 bases at V and 2 bases at J, with 15 bases between. Germline V gene sequence: CDR1 MNHNS, CDR2 SASEGT. The CDR3 sequence is 14 residues long. The CDR3 DNA is TGTGCCAGCATCCCCCCGAGACAGACCTACGAGCAGTACTTC. Its protein is CASIPPRQTYEQYF.

The rearrangement joins TRBV19 to TRBJ1-1, with a possible D match to TRBD1 (6 bases). Germline V gene sequence: CDR1 LNHDA, CDR2 SQIVND (reference sequence). Trimming stripped 5 bases from V and 6 bases from J, with 16 bases between. The CDR3 consists of 14 residues. The CDR3 region is CASSVIQGSAEAFF. Here the CDR3 DNA reads TGTGCCAGTAGTGTGATTCAGGGGAGCGCTGAAGCTTTCTTT.

V usage is TRBV28 and J usage is TRBJ1-2; D gene ambiguous. Germline loops: CDR1 MDHEN, CDR2 SYDVKM. CDR3 length: 15 residues. The V and J ends lost 7 bases and 5 bases respectively, with 20 bases between them. The DNA of the CDR3 is TGTGCCAGCAACCCCGGACCGGGCCTTAATTATGGCTACACCTTC. Protein: CASNPGPGLNYGYTF.

This sequence joins TRBV5-4 and TRBJ2-2; no definite D call. Germline V gives CDR1 SGHNT, CDR2 YYREEE (reference sequence). CDR3 length: 15 residues. Trimming took 1 base from V and 7 from J, leaving 14 bases between them. CDR3 nucleotides: TGTGCCAGCAGCTTGTCCGGATATCTTGGCGGGGAGCTGTTTTTT. This translates into CASSLSGYLGGELFF. Filled out from reference TRBV5-4 and TRBJ2-2, the complete variable domain reads ETGVTQSPTHLIKTRGQQVTLRCSSQSGHNTVSWYQQALGQGPQFIFQYYREEENGRGNFPPRFSGLQFPNYSSELNVNALELDDSALYLCASSLSGYLGGELFFGEGSRLTVL.

This rearrangement joins TRBV14 to TRBJ2-5; tentative D call: TRBD1 (6 bases). V lost 0 bases and J 4 bases, leaving 12 bases between the germline ends. This CDR3 region has 15 residues. The germline CDR1 and CDR2 sequences are SGHDN and FVKESK. The CDR3 DNA reads TGTGCCAGCAGCCAAGAAGGGGGAAGTGGAGAGACCCAGTACTTC. As protein: CASSQEGGSGETQYF.

V usage is TRBV28 and J usage is TRBJ2-5; no clear D gene. The germline V gene encodes CDR1 MDHEN and CDR2 SYDVKM. Trimming pared 6 bases from V and 4 bases from J, leaving 12 bases between. The CDR3 contains 13 residues. In DNA form, the CDR3 reads TGTGCCAGCAGCCCCGGAGTTCGAGAGACCCAGTACTTC. Translation: CASSPGVRETQYF.